The sequence of this TCR beta chain was determined in a study of vaccination and CD4 T cells after COVID-19. Germline V gene data show CDR1 as SNHLY and CDR2 as FYNNEI. There are 15 residues in the CDR3. V lost 5 bases, J lost 8 bases, and 21 bases lay in between. Sequencing of the DNA from cultured CD4+ T cells was carried out with the Oncomine TCR Beta short-read assay. TCRdb re-derived calls from the PCR reads in MiXCR, one entry per CDR3 protein. The data hold about 5,600 distinct CDR3 sequences, with over 35% observed a single time. The treatment denotes: approximately 9-day PBMC culture with coronavirus spike peptide pools or control peptides (ViraFEST assay). Samples of CD4+ T cells were obtained from the unexposed donor before the COVID-19 pandemic (2011-2018). With regard to this clonotype: Its antigen is unknown.

The material sequenced was CD4+ T cells from blood, cultured in vitro. V gene TRBV2 combines with J gene TRBJ1-2; D is possibly TRBD1 (6 bases). The clonotype comes from a human donor in good health. Here the CDR3 DNA reads TGTGCCAGCAGTCTCACACAGGGTATGGTGGCGGGCTACACCTTC. It is translated as CASSLTQGMVAGYTF.